The present T cell receptor beta chain was sequenced within a study of T cell responses to AZD1222 COVID-19 vaccine. General study points: Spike-specific TCR breadth and depth both grew after two AZD1222 doses.

As regards this clone: Antigen unknown.

The method was immunoSEQ multiplex PCR; TCRdb's version includes in-frame clones alone and lacks a portion of them. Of about 130,000 clones in the sample, 93% are singletons; the top ten hold about 3%. Sequencing used peripheral blood, obtained on day 0 of AZD1222 vaccination. This TCR derives from an adult in good health.

The CDR3 DNA follows: TGCGCCAGCAGTGGACAGGGGTACAATGAGCAGTTCTTC. Translated: CASSGQGYNEQFF. The chain carries TRBV10-2 and TRBJ2-1; 8 bases are a match to TRBD1. Per the germline V gene, CDR1 is WSHSY and CDR2 is SAAADI. The CDR3 length is 13 residues. J was trimmed by 4 bases and V by 4 bases; bases with no gene match: 0.